This T cell receptor beta chain is drawn from a study of blood T cell repertoires in COVID-19. In the study overall: Acute-phase and convalescent COVID-19 samples originated in the United States, Italy and Spain. T cells, B-cell-depleted T cells, or PBMCs provided the cDNA or gDNA that served as material.

Original analysis: Amplification with reference gene primers provided the estimates of nucleated cell counts. Produced via immunoSEQ multiplex PCR; TCRdb's table is partial and in-frame only. V and J calls plus clone size are reproduced from that table; the DNA served to infer D and trimming. The sample carries a few hundred thousand clones, 65% to 90% recorded once. This CDR3 contains 14 residues. Trimming removed 3 bases from V and 1 base from J, with 12 bases in between. Germline V CDR1 and CDR2: GTSNPN, SVGIG (reference sequence). This receptor was identified in a woman aged 40-49 years who had recovered from COVID-19. The sequenced sample was peripheral blood. V usage is TRBV30 and J usage is TRBJ1-1; D may be TRBD1 (5 bases). The CDR3 coding sequence is TGTGCCTGGAGATGGAGAGACAGGAACACTGAAGCTTTCTTT. It specifies CAWRWRDRNTEAFF.